This TCR beta chain was identified during a study of immune reconstitution after stem cell transplant in scleroderma (dated by TCRdb to about 2017). This clonotype counts as medium-sized (0.01 to 0.1%). Its antigen remains undetermined. It has no much larger one-base neighbor in the sample; base qualities were not kept. The protocol used for the library was RT-PCR. The sample was run on an Illumina MiSeq. The raw public reads went through TCRdb reprocessing: fastp at Q25, MiXCR clone calling, in-frame beta chains kept. One record per CDR3 amino acid sequence lists the most common genes and DNA. The sample records roughly 2,800 distinct CDR3 sequences, roughly 3.9% of which are singletons. 3% to 3.5% of the sample is held by the ten biggest clonotypes. Inclusive of the bounding cysteine and phenylalanine, the CDR3 is 15 residues long. Only the CDR3 portion is preserved as DNA: 45 bases, with reading frame beginning at the first base. Cut back by 5 bases and 1 base, the V and J ends lie 14 bases apart. Reading the germline V gene gives CDR1 MNHEY and CDR2 SVGAGI.

Sample collection was performed before or after autologous hematopoietic stem cell transplantation (not recorded which). The TCR sequence derives from a human donor with systemic sclerosis. In this chain, TRBV6-5 is recombined with TRBJ2-5; possibly the D gene is TRBD1, per 6 matching bases. The nucleotide sequence is given as TGTGCCAGCAGTGCGAACAGGGTATTCCAAGAGACCCAGTACTTC. This codes for CASSANRVFQETQYF.